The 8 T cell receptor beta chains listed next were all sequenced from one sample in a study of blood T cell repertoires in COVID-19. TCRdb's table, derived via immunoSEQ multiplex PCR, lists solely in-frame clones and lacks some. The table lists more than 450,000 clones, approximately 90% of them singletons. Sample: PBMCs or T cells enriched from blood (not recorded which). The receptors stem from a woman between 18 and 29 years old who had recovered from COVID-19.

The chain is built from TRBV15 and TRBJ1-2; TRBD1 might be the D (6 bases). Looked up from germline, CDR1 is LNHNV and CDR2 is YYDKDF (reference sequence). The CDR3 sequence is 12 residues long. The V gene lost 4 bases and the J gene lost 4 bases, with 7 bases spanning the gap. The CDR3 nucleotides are TGTGCCACCAGCATAGGGGGCTATGGCTACACCTTC. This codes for CATSIGGYGYTF.

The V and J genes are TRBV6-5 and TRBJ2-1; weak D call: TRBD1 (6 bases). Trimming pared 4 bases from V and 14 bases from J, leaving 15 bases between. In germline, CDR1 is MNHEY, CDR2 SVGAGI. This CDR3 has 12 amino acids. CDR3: CASSSAGAKEFF. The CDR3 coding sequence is TGTGCCAGCAGTTCCGCAGGGGCCAAGGAGTTCTTC.

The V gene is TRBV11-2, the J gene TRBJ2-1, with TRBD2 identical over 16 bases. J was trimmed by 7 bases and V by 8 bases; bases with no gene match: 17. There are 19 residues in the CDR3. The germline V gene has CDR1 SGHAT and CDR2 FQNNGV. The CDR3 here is CASSPWGLAGGPRRNEQFF. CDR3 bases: TGTGCCAGCTCCCCGTGGGGACTAGCGGGGGGGCCTCGTAGGAATGAGCAGTTCTTC. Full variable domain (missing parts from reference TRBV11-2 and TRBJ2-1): EAGVAQSPRYKIIEKRQSVAFWCNPISGHATLYWYQQILGQGPKLLIQFQNNGVVDDSQLPKDRFSAERLKGVDSTLKIQPAKLEDSAVYLCASSPWGLAGGPRRNEQFFGPGTRLTVL.

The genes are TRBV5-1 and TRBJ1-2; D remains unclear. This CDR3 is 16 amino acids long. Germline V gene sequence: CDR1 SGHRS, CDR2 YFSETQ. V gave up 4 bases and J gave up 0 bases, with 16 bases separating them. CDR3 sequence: CASSREGDAANYGYTF. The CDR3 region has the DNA TGCGCCAGCAGCCGAGAGGGAGACGCAGCTAACTATGGCTACACCTTC.

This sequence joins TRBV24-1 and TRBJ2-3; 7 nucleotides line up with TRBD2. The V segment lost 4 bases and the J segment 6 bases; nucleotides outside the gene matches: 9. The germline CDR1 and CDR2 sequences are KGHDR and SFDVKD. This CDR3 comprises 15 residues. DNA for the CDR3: TGTGCCACCAGTGAGTCCAGCGGGGCTGGGGATACGCAGTATTTT. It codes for CATSESSGAGDTQYF.

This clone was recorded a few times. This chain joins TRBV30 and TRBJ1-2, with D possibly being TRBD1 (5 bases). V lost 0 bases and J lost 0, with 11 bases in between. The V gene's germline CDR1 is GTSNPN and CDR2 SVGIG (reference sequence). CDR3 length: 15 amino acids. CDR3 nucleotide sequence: TGTGCCTGGAGTGTACAGGTCGGAGCTAACTATGGCTACACCTTC. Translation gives CAWSVQVGANYGYTF.

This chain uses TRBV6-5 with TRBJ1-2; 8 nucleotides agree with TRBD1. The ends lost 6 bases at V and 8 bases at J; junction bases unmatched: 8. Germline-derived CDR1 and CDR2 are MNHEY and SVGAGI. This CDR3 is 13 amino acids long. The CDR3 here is CASRPDRGSGYTF. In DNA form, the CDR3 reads TGTGCCAGCAGACCTGACAGGGGCTCGGGCTACACCTTC.

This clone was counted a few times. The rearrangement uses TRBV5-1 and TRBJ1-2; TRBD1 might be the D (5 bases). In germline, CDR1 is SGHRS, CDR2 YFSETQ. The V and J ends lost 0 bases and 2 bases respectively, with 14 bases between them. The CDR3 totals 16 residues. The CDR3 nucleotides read TGCGCCAGCAGCTTGGTAGTGGGGCAGCCGAACTATGGCTACACCTTC. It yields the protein CASSLVVGQPNYGYTF.